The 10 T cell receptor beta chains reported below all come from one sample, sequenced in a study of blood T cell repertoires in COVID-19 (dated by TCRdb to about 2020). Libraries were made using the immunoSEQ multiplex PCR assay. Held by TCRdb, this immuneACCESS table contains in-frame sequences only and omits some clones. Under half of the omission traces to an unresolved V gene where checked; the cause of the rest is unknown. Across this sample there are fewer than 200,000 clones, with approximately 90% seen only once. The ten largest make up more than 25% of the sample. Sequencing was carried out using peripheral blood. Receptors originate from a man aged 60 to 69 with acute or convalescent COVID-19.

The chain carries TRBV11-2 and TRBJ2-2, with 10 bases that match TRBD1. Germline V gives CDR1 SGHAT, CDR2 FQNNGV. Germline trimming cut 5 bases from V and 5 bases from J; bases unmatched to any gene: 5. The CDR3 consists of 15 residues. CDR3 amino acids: CASSRTGQGTGELFF. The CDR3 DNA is TGTGCCAGCAGCCGAACGGGACAGGGGACCGGGGAGCTGTTTTTT.

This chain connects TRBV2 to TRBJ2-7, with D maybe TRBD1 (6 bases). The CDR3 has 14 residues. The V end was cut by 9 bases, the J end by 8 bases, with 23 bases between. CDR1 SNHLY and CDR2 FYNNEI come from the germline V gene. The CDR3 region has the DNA TGTGCCAGTAGATATCAGGGGACGAACGGCAAGCAGTACTTC. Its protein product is CASRYQGTNGKQYF.

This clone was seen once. CDR3 bases: TGTGCCAGCAGCCAAGAGGCAGCTAGCGGGAGGATGGGCGGGGAGCTGTTTTTT. This translates into CASSQEAASGRMGGELFF. The chain is built from TRBV3-1 (or the pseudogene TRBV3-2) and TRBJ2-2, with TRBD2 matching over 11 bases. This CDR3 is built from 18 residues. Germline CDR1 and CDR2: LGHDT and YNNKEL (reference sequence). V was clipped by 0 bases and J by 7 bases; unmatched bases: 10.

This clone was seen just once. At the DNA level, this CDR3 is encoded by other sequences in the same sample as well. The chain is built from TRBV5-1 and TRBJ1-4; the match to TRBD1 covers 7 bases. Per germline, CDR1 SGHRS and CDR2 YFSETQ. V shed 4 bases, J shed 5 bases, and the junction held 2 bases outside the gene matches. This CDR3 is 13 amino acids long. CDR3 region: CASSRDSNEKLFF. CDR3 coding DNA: TGCGCCAGCAGCCGGGACAGCAATGAAAAACTGTTTTTT.

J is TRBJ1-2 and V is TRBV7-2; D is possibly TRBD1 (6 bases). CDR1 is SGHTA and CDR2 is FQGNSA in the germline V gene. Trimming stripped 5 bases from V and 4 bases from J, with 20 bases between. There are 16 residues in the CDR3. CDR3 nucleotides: TGTGCCAGCAGCGTATATTACAGGGATACCACCTATGGCTACACCTTC. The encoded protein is CASSVYYRDTTYGYTF.

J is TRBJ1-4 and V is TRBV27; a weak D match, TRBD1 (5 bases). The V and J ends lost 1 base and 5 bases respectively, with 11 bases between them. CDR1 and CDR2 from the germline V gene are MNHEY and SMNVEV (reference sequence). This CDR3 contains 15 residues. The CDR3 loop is CASSLLGQGNEKLFF. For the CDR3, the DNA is TGTGCCAGCAGTTTATTAGGGCAGGGAAATGAAAAACTGTTTTTT. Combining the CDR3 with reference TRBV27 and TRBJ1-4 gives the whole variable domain EAQVTQNPRYLITVTGKKLTVTCSQNMNHEYMSWYRQDPGLGLRQIYYSMNVEVTDKGDVPEGYKVSRKEKRNFPLILESPSPNQTSLYFCASSLLGQGNEKLFFGSGTQLSVL.

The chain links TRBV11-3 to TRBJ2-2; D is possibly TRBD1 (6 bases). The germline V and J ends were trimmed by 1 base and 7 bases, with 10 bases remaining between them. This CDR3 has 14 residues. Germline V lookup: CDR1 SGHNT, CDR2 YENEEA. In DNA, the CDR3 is TGTGCCAGCAGCTTAGCTCAGGGGATCGGGGAGCTGTTTTTT. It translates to CASSLAQGIGELFF.

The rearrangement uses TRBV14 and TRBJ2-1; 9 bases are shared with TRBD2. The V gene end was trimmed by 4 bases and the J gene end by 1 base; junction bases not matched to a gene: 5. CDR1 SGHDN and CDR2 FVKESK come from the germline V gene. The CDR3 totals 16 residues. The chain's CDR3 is CASSPMTSGSYNEQFF. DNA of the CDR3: TGTGCCAGCAGCCCGATGACTAGCGGATCCTACAATGAGCAGTTCTTC.

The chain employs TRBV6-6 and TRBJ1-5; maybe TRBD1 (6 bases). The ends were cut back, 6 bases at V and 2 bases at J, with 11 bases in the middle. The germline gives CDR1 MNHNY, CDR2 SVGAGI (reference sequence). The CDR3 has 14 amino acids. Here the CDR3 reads CASRARGGNQPQHF. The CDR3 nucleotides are TGTGCCAGCAGAGCCAGGGGTGGCAATCAGCCCCAGCATTTT.

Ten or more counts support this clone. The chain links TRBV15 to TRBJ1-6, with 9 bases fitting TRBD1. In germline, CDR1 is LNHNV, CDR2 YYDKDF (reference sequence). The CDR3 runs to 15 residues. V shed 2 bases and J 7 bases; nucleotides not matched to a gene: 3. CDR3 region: CATSRPGQGNSPLHF. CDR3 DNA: TGTGCCACCAGCAGACCGGGACAGGGAAATTCACCCCTCCACTTT.